A selection of T cell receptor beta chains follows, all from one sample in a study of cytomegalovirus exposure and HLA in healthy donors. Libraries were prepared by immunoSEQ multiplex PCR; TCRdb keeps only in-frame clonotypes and omits some of them. The data show about 130,000 clones, around four fifths seen once. The specimen was PBMCs. These receptor sequences come from a male donor in good health and CMV-seropositive. CDR3s include the opening cysteine and the closing phenylalanine or tryptophan. Fields, in order: J gene, D gene, clone size, V gene, CDR3 DNA, CDR3 protein. D genes are given only for firm matches. Not all rows give a size; the values are once, few, many and, for expanded clones, a class.

TRBJ2-3	-	few	TRBV5-4	TGTGCCAGCGGAGGGGGCCTTAGCACAGATACGCAGTATTTT	CASGGGLSTDTQYF
TRBJ1-5	-	-	TRBV11-1	TGTGCCAGCAGCTCGCAGGGGAATCAGCCCCAGCATTTT	CASSSQGNQPQHF
TRBJ1-5	-	once	TRBV7-2	TGTGCCAGCAGCTCTGCCTCGGGGGGGCCCATTCAGCCCCAGCATTTT	CASSSASGGPIQPQHF
TRBJ2-1	TRBD2	-	TRBV29-1	TGCAGCGTTGAAGATGCGAGACTAGCGGCCCGGTTCTTC	CSVEDARLAARFF
TRBJ2-7	-	-	TRBV12-2	TGTGCAAGTCGCTATGACAGGGGCGGGACGGGGGAGCAGTACTTC	CASRYDRGGTGEQYF
TRBJ1-2	-	-	TRBV28	TGTGCCAGCAGCCTGGTGCAGAACTATGGCTACACCTTC	CASSLVQNYGYTF
TRBJ2-2	-	-	TRBV7-9	TGTGCCAGCCAGACCGGGGAGCTGTTTTTT	CASQTGELFF
TRBJ2-7	-	-	TRBV18	TGTGCCAGCTCACCACCGGCGGGGTCTACCTACGAGCAGTACTTC	CASSPPAGSTYEQYF
TRBJ2-7	-	once	TRBV7-9	TGTGCCAGCAGCTTAGGGCCGGGGGGCGCTTCTGGAAACGAGCAGTACTTC	CASSLGPGGASGNEQYF
TRBJ2-5	TRBD2	-	TRBV7-7	TGTGCTAGCAGCTTAGTGGGATCCGGGACTAGCGGCCCCAGAACCCAGTACTTC	CASSLVGSGTSGPRTQYF
TRBJ2-7	-	-	TRBV6-4	TGTCCCCGGGAGCTTCTGATCTCCTACGAGCAGTACTTC	CPRELLISYEQYF
TRBJ2-1	-	-	TRBV5-4	TGTGCCAGCAGCCCAATGGACACAGGCCTCTACAATGAGCAGTTCTTC	CASSPMDTGLYNEQFF
TRBJ2-1	-	-	TRBV2	TGTGCCACCGAGGGAACAGTTAGCTCCTACAATGAGCAGTTCTTC	CATEGTVSSYNEQFF
TRBJ2-3	-	-	TRBV10-3	TGTGCCACCTCCGCAGCGGAGAGCACAGATACGCAGTATTTT	CATSAAESTDTQYF
TRBJ2-7	-	-	TRBV7-2	TGTGCCAGCAGCTTAGGTCCGCCAGTCCGTGGCGAGCAGTACTTC	CASSLGPPVRGEQYF
TRBJ1-5	TRBD1	-	TRBV28	TGTGCCAGCACCGTCAGGGGGAAAACAAAGCCCCAGCATTTT	CASTVRGKTKPQHF
TRBJ2-2	TRBD2	-	TRBV7-7	TGTGCTAGCCGACGGGGGGGTGAGGCCGGGGAGCTGTTTTTT	CASRRGGEAGELFF
TRBJ2-3	TRBD1	-	TRBV29-1	TGCAGCGTTGCCACAGGGGGCGGCACAGATACGCAGTATTTT	CSVATGGGTDTQYF